This T cell receptor beta chain appears in the sequencing data of a study of monozygotic twins with inflammatory bowel disease. Skipping T cell sorting, the study isolated total RNA directly from whole blood. CDR1 and CDR2 from the germline V gene are DFQATT and SNEGSKA (reference sequence). The CDR3 runs 15 residues. Added by template switching were UMIs that each held a 6-nucleotide sample barcode. TCRdb re-called the 5' RACE reads and shows each CDR3 protein once, DNA omitted. This sample's table has approximately 400,000 distinct CDR3 sequences. The source is a human donor with ulcerative colitis or Crohn's disease, or a healthy co-twin of an affected twin (not recorded which). The chain combines TRBV20-1 with TRBJ2-3; there is no DNA to check the TCRdb D call of TRBD1. The sequenced material came from blood. CDR3 sequence: CSATPRAESTDTQYF.